A selection of T cell receptor beta chains follows, all from one sample in a study of metastatic and nonmetastatic thyroid tumors. With MiXCR, TCRdb reprocessed the PCR reads. Of over 15,000 clones listed, under 40% were seen once; the top ten hold 9.5% to 15%. The sample taken for sequencing was tumor tissue. The receptors originated from a male donor with papillary thyroid cancer or a benign thyroid nodule (not recorded which). Some clones in this sample may be carry-over from other donors' samples. Each CDR3 is given with its conserved first and last residue. A D gene is named only where the DNA matches it firmly. Clone size appears in some rows only: once, few, many, or a class for an expanded clone.

d_call	clone_size	v_call	j_call	cdr3_aa	cdr3_nt
TRBD2	many	TRBV10-2	TRBJ2-3	CASKRDRNTDTQYF	TGCGCCAGCAAGCGGGACCGCAACACAGATACGCAGTATTTT
TRBD1	NA	TRBV12-3/TRBV12-4	TRBJ2-7	CASSETGGYEQYF	TGTGCCAGCAGCGAGACAGGGGGTTACGAGCAGTACTTC
NA	NA	TRBV28	TRBJ2-3	CASSLYGAATDTQYF	TGTGCCAGCAGTTTATATGGGGCCGCCACAGATACGCAGTATTTT
TRBD1	NA	TRBV13	TRBJ2-7	CASSFETGGIDEQYF	TGTGCCAGCAGCTTCGAAACAGGGGGCATAGACGAGCAGTACTTC
NA	many	TRBV9	TRBJ2-2	CASSVASSATGELFF	TGTGCCAGCAGCGTAGCGTCCAGCGCCACCGGGGAGCTGTTTTTT
TRBD1	few	TRBV6-5	TRBJ2-1	CASSSTVPGQGYNEQFF	TGTGCCAGCAGTTCCACCGTCCCCGGACAGGGCTACAATGAGCAGTTCTTC
NA	NA	TRBV20-1	TRBJ2-1	CSVLPLGDEQFF	TGCAGTGTTCTTCCCCTCGGCGATGAGCAGTTCTTC
TRBD1	many	TRBV4-2	TRBJ2-7	CASSREEGTGTEQYF	TGTGCCAGCAGCCGGGAAGAGGGGACAGGGACCGAGCAGTACTTC
NA	few	TRBV6-1	TRBJ2-7	CASSEPFYEQYF	TGTGCCAGCAGTGAGCCTTTCTACGAGCAGTACTTC
TRBD1	many	TRBV3-1	TRBJ1-1	CASSQTGVNTEAFF	TGTGCCAGCAGCCAGACAGGGGTAAACACTGAAGCTTTCTTT
NA	many	TRBV6-1	TRBJ2-3	CATAPSTDTQYF	TGTGCCACGGCGCCTAGCACAGATACGCAGTATTTT
NA	once	TRBV14	TRBJ2-5	CASSQDYGWQETQYF	TGTGCCAGCAGCCAAGATTACGGGTGGCAAGAGACCCAGTACTTC
NA	medium-sized	TRBV19	TRBJ2-7	CASSIDPPYEQYF	TGTGCCAGTAGTATAGATCCCCCCTACGAGCAGTACTTC
TRBD2	many	TRBV6-4	TRBJ2-3	CASSERGDTDTQYF	TGTGCCAGCAGTGAGCGGGGGGACACAGATACGCAGTATTTT
TRBD1	NA	TRBV27	TRBJ1-1	CASSEWGRGGEAFF	TGTGCCAGCAGTGAATGGGGCAGGGGGGGCGAAGCTTTCTTT
NA	few	TRBV6-1	TRBJ2-7	CARGRAHEQYF	TGTGCCAGAGGCAGGGCCCACGAGCAGTACTTC
TRBD2	NA	TRBV24-1	TRBJ2-2	CATSEGGNPNTGELFF	TGTGCCACCAGTGAGGGGGGGAACCCCAACACCGGGGAGCTGTTTTTT
NA	NA	TRBV20-1	TRBJ1-4	CSARLKSTNEKLFF	TGCAGTGCTAGGCTCAAGTCAACTAATGAAAAACTGTTTTTT
NA	NA	TRBV5-1	TRBJ1-2	CASSLERRGTFGYTF	TGCGCCAGCAGCTTGGAACGGAGAGGGACGTTTGGCTACACCTTC
TRBD1	few	TRBV28	TRBJ1-2	CASRLDRNYGYTF	TGTGCCAGCAGACTGGACAGGAACTATGGCTACACCTTC
NA	NA	TRBV7-3	TRBJ1-1	CASTRELDTDDFF	TGTGCCAGCACCAGGGAGTTGGACACTGATGATTTCTTT
NA	NA	TRBV30	TRBJ1-6	CAWSLRDGSPLHF	TGTGCCTGGAGTTTGAGGGACGGATCACCCCTCCACTTT
NA	many	TRBV18	TRBJ2-5	CASSPPGYRQETQYF	TGTGCCAGCTCACCACCGGGTTACAGACAAGAGACCCAGTACTTC
NA	medium-sized	TRBV2	TRBJ2-7	CASSDMWASSYEQYF	TGTGCCAGCAGTGATATGTGGGCGAGCTCCTACGAGCAGTACTTC
TRBD1	many	TRBV7-3	TRBJ2-3	CASSQTGVKDTQYF	TGTGCCAGCAGCCAGACAGGGGTCAAAGATACGCAGTATTTT
NA	NA	TRBV6-1	TRBJ2-2	CARRTDNTGELFF	TGTGCCAGACGGACGGATAACACCGGGGAGCTGTTTTTT
NA	NA	TRBV7-2	TRBJ1-1	CASSFRDSNTEAFF	TGTGCCAGCAGCTTCCGGGACTCTAACACTGAAGCTTTCTTT
NA	many	TRBV28	TRBJ2-7	CASTTPDKGALFF	TGTGCCAGCACTACCCCCGACAAAGGGGCCCTGTTTTTC
TRBD1	many	TRBV12-3/TRBV12-4	TRBJ1-2	CASSSPGTGWNYGYTF	TGTGCCAGCAGTTCCCCCGGGACAGGGTGGAACTATGGCTACACCTTC
NA	many	TRBV27	TRBJ2-7	CASSFGDEQYF	TGTGCCAGCAGTTTTGGCGACGAGCAGTACTTC
NA	few	TRBV9	TRBJ1-1	CASSVKGTEAFF	TGTGCCAGCAGCGTCAAGGGCACTGAAGCTTTCTTT
NA	NA	TRBV5-1	TRBJ2-2	CASSLVRDWPAGELFF	TGCGCCAGCAGCTTGGTCCGAGATTGGCCCGCCGGGGAGCTGTTTTTT
TRBD1	medium-sized	TRBV24-1	TRBJ1-5	CALEDRGPTWPQHF	TGTGCCCTTGAGGACAGGGGGCCTACATGGCCCCAGCATTTT
NA	NA	TRBV28	TRBJ1-5	CASSLRERNQPQHF	TGTGCCAGCAGTTTGAGGGAGAGGAATCAGCCCCAGCATTTT
TRBD1	many	TRBV6-1	TRBJ1-1	CASSEGTGGATEAFF	TGTGCCAGCAGTGAAGGGACAGGGGGCGCCACTGAAGCTTTCTTT
NA	few	TRBV10-2	TRBJ2-7	CASSERADAWYEQYF	TGCGCCAGCAGTGAGCGAGCCGATGCCTGGTACGAGCAGTACTTC
TRBD2	many	TRBV4-2	TRBJ2-3	CASSQSNSGSGTDTQYF	TGTGCCAGCAGCCAAAGTAATAGCGGGAGTGGAACAGATACGCAGTATTTT
NA	NA	TRBV2	TRBJ2-7	CASTTLGDGEQYF	TGTGCCAGCACTACCCTGGGGGATGGAGAGCAGTACTTC
NA	NA	TRBV30	TRBJ1-3	CAWTRNSGNTIYF	TGTGCCTGGACCCGAAACTCTGGAAACACCATATATTTT
NA	NA	TRBV5-1	TRBJ1-3	CASIPGAVGSGNTIYF	TGCGCCAGCATCCCGGGAGCAGTTGGCTCTGGAAACACCATATATTTT
NA	few	TRBV20-1	TRBJ2-6	CSADLSSGANVLTF	TGCAGTGCTGACCTATCCTCTGGGGCCAACGTCCTGACTTTC
NA	NA	TRBV6-1	TRBJ1-3	CASSPKGEANTIYF	TGTGCCAGCAGCCCGAAAGGGGAGGCAAACACCATATATTTT
NA	many	TRBV7-9	TRBJ2-1	CASVSLGVNEQFF	TGTGCCAGCGTCTCGCTGGGGGTCAATGAGCAGTTCTTC
NA	NA	TRBV7-3	TRBJ2-1	CASSLVGGGDEQFF	TGTGCCAGCAGCCTCGTTGGGGGCGGTGATGAGCAATTCTTC
NA	few	TRBV19	TRBJ1-6	CASSIVFKGGSPLHF	TGTGCCAGTAGTATCGTCTTCAAAGGGGGATCACCCCTCCACTTT
NA	many	TRBV6-1	TRBJ1-2	CATQGESYGYTF	TGTGCCACGCAGGGTGAAAGCTATGGCTACACCTTC
NA	once	TRBV4-1	TRBJ1-2	CASIQVGVGGYTF	TGCGCCAGCATCCAAGTGGGGGTTGGTGGCTACACCTTC
NA	many	TRBV6-2/TRBV6-3	TRBJ2-1	CASGYVNEQFF	TGTGCCAGCGGCTACGTAAATGAGCAGTTCTTC
TRBD1	few	TRBV6-1	TRBJ1-1	CASSSDRGRSKAFF	TGTGCCAGCAGTTCGGACAGGGGGCGGTCTAAAGCTTTCTTT
TRBD2	many	TRBV6-4	TRBJ2-4	CASSGLAGDILAKNIQYF	TGTGCCAGCAGCGGACTAGCGGGAGACATTCTAGCCAAAAACATTCAGTACTTC
TRBD2	medium-sized	TRBV12-5	TRBJ2-5	CASGLVREGKTQYF	TGTGCTAGTGGTTTGGTACGGGAGGGAAAGACCCAGTACTTC
NA	few	TRBV29-1	TRBJ1-2	CSVEEAGVYGYTF	TGCAGCGTTGAAGAGGCGGGGGTCTATGGCTACACCTTC